A selection of T cell receptor beta chains follows, all from one sample in a study of technical replicates of blood from a few donors. Measured with immunoSEQ multiplex PCR; TCRdb has only the in-frame clones, and not every one. The sample gives 13,000 to 15,000 clones, 84% of which show up once; roughly a tenth is in the top ten. Sequencing was performed on PBMCs. All receptors come from a human donor in good health. The CDR3 runs from the conserved cysteine through the conserved F or W. A D gene is named only where the DNA matches it firmly. Size is omitted from some rows. Given values are once, few, many or a class for expanded clones.

cdr3_nt | cdr3_aa | v_call | clone_size | d_call | j_call
TGCGCCAGCAGCTTGGCCCCAGGGAACACTGAAGCTTTCTTT | CASSLAPGNTEAFF | TRBV5-1 | . | . | TRBJ1-1
TGCAGCGTTGAAGACCCAACCGGACTAGCGGGAGTCTACGAGCAGTACTTC | CSVEDPTGLAGVYEQYF | TRBV29-1 | few | TRBD2 | TRBJ2-7
TGTGCCAGCAGTATCGGACTAGCGCGGATTGTGGATACGCAGTATTTT | CASSIGLARIVDTQYF | TRBV27 | . | TRBD2 | TRBJ2-3
TGTGCCAGCAGCTTCATGCCGGGACTAGCGGGAGAGCAGGGTGAGCAGTTCTTC | CASSFMPGLAGEQGEQFF | TRBV11-2 | . | TRBD2 | TRBJ2-1
TGTGCCAGTAGTATAGGAGATGACACAGATACGCAGTATTTT | CASSIGDDTDTQYF | TRBV19 | . | . | TRBJ2-3
TGTGCCAGTAGTATAAGCGGCCAAGAGACCCAGTACTTC | CASSISGQETQYF | TRBV19 | . | . | TRBJ2-5
TGTGCCAGCAGCCCTGGGAGGGTCCGGGGTCAGCCCCAGCATTTT | CASSPGRVRGQPQHF | TRBV7-8 | . | . | TRBJ1-5
TGTGCCAGCTTTGACTCGAACACAGATACGCAGTATTTT | CASFDSNTDTQYF | TRBV28 | . | . | TRBJ2-3
TGTGCCAGCAGCGTGGGGACTAGCGGGAGTGGGTACGAGCAGTACTTC | CASSVGTSGSGYEQYF | TRBV2 | . | TRBD2 | TRBJ2-7
TGTGCCAGCAGCCCGACACTCTCCTACGAGCAGTACTTC | CASSPTLSYEQYF | TRBV7-9 | once | . | TRBJ2-7
TGTGCCAGCAGTTTACTAGCGGGAGGGACTGATACGCAGTATTTT | CASSLLAGGTDTQYF | TRBV28 | . | TRBD2 | TRBJ2-3
TGCGCCAGCAGCGTAGCAGGGGGCTCTTGGGATGAGCAGTTCTTC | CASSVAGGSWDEQFF | TRBV5-1 | . | TRBD1 | TRBJ2-1
TGTGCCAGCAGTTCCGGACTGATTGCTAATGAAAAACTGTTTTTT | CASSSGLIANEKLFF | TRBV2 | . | . | TRBJ1-4
TGTGCCAGCAGCTTCCGGGACAGGGGCCGTCGGTACAATGAGCAGTTCTTC | CASSFRDRGRRYNEQFF | TRBV7-6 | . | TRBD1 | TRBJ2-1
TGTGCCAGCAGCCGTGGGGCGAACACTGAAGCTTTCTTT | CASSRGANTEAFF | TRBV6-4 | . | . | TRBJ1-1
TGTGCCAGCAGTGAGGGACAGCTTCAAGAGACCCAGTACTTC | CASSEGQLQETQYF | TRBV6-1 | once | TRBD1 | TRBJ2-5
TGTGCCAGCAGCAAAGACAATAATGAAAAACTGTTTTTT | CASSKDNNEKLFF | TRBV7-9 | . | . | TRBJ1-4
TGTGCCAGCAGTCTAGGGGGCCGGACCTACGAGCAGTACTTC | CASSLGGRTYEQYF | TRBV28 | . | TRBD1 | TRBJ2-7
TGTGCCAGTAGTATCGGACAGTACCTTAACTATGGCTACACCTTC | CASSIGQYLNYGYTF | TRBV19 | once | . | TRBJ1-2
TGTGCCAGCAGCTTAATCCCTAGCGGGAGCGATGAGCAGTTCTTC | CASSLIPSGSDEQFF | TRBV11-2 | . | TRBD2 | TRBJ2-1
TGTGCCACCAGCAGAGAGCTAGCGGGAGGGCCTGGCACAGATACGCAGTATTTT | CATSRELAGGPGTDTQYF | TRBV15 | medium-sized | TRBD2 | TRBJ2-3
TGCGCCAGCAGTGGTGGTACTAGCGGGAATTCTGGATCAGATACGCAGTATTTT | CASSGGTSGNSGSDTQYF | TRBV5-1 | . | TRBD2 | TRBJ2-3
TGCGCCAGCAGCCAAGATCTTGGGTACAGGGGGCCAGGAAACACCATATATTTT | CASSQDLGYRGPGNTIYF | TRBV4-1 | . | TRBD1 | TRBJ1-3
TGTGCCAGCAGTGCCCCTAGCGGGAGTATCAGTGAGCAGTTCTTC | CASSAPSGSISEQFF | TRBV6-1 | . | TRBD2 | TRBJ2-1
TGTGCCTGGAGTGGGGACTCTCACCCGCAGTATTTT | CAWSGDSHPQYF | TRBV30 | once | . | TRBJ2-3